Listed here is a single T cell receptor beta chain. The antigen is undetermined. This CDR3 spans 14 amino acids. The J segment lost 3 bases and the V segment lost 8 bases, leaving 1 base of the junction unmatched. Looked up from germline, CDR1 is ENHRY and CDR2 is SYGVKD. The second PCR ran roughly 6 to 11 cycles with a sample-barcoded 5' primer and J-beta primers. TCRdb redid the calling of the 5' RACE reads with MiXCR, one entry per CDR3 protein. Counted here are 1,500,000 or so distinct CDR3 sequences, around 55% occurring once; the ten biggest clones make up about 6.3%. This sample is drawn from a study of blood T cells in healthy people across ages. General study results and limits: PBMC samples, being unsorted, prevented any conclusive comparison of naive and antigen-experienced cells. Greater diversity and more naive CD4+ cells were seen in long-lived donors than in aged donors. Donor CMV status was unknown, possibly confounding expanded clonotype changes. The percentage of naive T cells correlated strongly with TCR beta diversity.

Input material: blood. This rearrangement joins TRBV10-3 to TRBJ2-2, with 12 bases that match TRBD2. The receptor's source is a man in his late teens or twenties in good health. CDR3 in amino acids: CAIWTSGDTGELFF. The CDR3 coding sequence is TGTGCCATCTGGACTAGCGGGGACACCGGGGAGCTGTTTTTT.